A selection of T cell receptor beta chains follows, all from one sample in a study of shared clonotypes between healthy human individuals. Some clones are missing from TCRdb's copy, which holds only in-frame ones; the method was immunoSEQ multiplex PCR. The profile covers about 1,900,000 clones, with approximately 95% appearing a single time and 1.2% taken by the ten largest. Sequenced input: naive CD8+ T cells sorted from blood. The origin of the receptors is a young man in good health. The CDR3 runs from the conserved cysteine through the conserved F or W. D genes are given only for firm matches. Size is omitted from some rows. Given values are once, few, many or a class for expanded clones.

CDR3: CASSQGTNSKAGELFF; DNA: TGTGCCAGCAGTCAAGGGACTAACAGTAAGGCCGGGGAGCTGTTTTTT; V: TRBV13; J: TRBJ2-2; D: TRBD2; size: NA
CDR3: CAWSVGESNQPQHF; DNA: TGTGCCTGGAGTGTGGGTGAGAGCAATCAGCCCCAGCATTTT; V: TRBV30; J: TRBJ1-5; D: NA; size: NA
CDR3: CASSPRGTGTGELFF; DNA: TGTGCCAGCAGTCCCAGGGGGACTGGCACCGGGGAGCTGTTTTTT; V: TRBV6-5; J: TRBJ2-2; D: NA; size: few
CDR3: CASSLFQGPYYGYTF; DNA: TGCGCCAGCAGCTTGTTTCAGGGGCCTTACTATGGCTACACCTTC; V: TRBV5-1; J: TRBJ1-2; D: NA; size: NA
CDR3: CASSFSGGASYNEQFF; DNA: TGTGCCAGCAGTTTCAGTGGCGGGGCTTCCTACAATGAGCAGTTCTTC; V: TRBV28; J: TRBJ2-1; D: NA; size: NA
CDR3: CASSPRHSTGVGTEAFF; DNA: TGCGCCAGCAGCCCTAGACACTCGACAGGGGTCGGGACTGAAGCTTTCTTT; V: TRBV4-1; J: TRBJ1-1; D: TRBD1; size: NA
CDR3: CASSLEERNNEQFF; DNA: TGTGCCAGCTCGCTAGAGGAAAGGAACAATGAGCAGTTCTTC; V: TRBV7-9; J: TRBJ2-1; D: NA; size: NA
CDR3: CASSEIGTGGADYGYTF; DNA: TGTGCCAGCAGTGAAATAGGGACAGGGGGCGCGGACTATGGCTACACCTTC; V: TRBV2; J: TRBJ1-2; D: TRBD1; size: NA
CDR3: CASSSAEQYF; DNA: TGTGCCAGCAGCTCCGCCGAGCAGTACTTC; V: TRBV7-9; J: TRBJ2-7; D: NA; size: NA
CDR3: CASSGGSIPYGYTF; DNA: TGTGCCAGCAGCGGCGGGTCTATCCCCTATGGCTACACCTTC; V: TRBV9; J: TRBJ1-2; D: NA; size: NA
CDR3: CASSYSGSSYNEQFF; DNA: TGTGCCAGTAGTTATAGCGGAAGCTCCTACAATGAGCAGTTCTTC; V: TRBV19; J: TRBJ2-1; D: NA; size: NA
CDR3: CASSDGTSPNNEQFF; DNA: TGTGCCAGCAGCGACGGGACTAGTCCAAACAATGAGCAGTTCTTC; V: TRBV9; J: TRBJ2-1; D: TRBD2; size: NA
CDR3: CASSLRATNEKLFF; DNA: TGTGCCAGCAGCTTAAGGGCAACTAATGAAAAACTGTTTTTT; V: TRBV13; J: TRBJ1-4; D: NA; size: NA
CDR3: CASSQIRNRYGYTF; DNA: TGCGCCAGCAGCCAAATCAGGAATCGCTATGGCTACACCTTC; V: TRBV4-1; J: TRBJ1-2; D: NA; size: NA
CDR3: CASSQDAYRGPTPNTEAFF; DNA: TGCGCCAGCAGCCAAGATGCCTACAGGGGCCCAACCCCGAACACTGAAGCTTTCTTT; V: TRBV4-3; J: TRBJ1-1; D: TRBD1; size: NA
CDR3: CSVETDYEQYF; DNA: TGCAGCGTTGAGACTGATTACGAGCAGTACTTC; V: TRBV29-1; J: TRBJ2-7; D: NA; size: NA
CDR3: CASSLGTGGNTEAFF; DNA: TGTGCCAGCAGCTTGGGGACAGGAGGAAACACTGAAGCTTTCTTT; V: TRBV7-6; J: TRBJ1-1; D: TRBD1; size: NA
CDR3: CASSAGQGEDEQYF; DNA: TGTGCCAGCAGCGCGGGACAGGGGGAGGACGAGCAGTACTTC; V: TRBV13; J: TRBJ2-7; D: TRBD1; size: NA
CDR3: CASSYGVPDTQYF; DNA: TGTGCCAGCAGTTATGGGGTCCCAGATACGCAGTATTTT; V: TRBV6-6; J: TRBJ2-3; D: NA; size: NA
CDR3: CASSQDQGGADEKLFF; DNA: TGCGCCAGCAGCCAAGATCAGGGAGGGGCGGACGAAAAACTGTTTTTT; V: TRBV4-3; J: TRBJ1-4; D: NA; size: NA
CDR3: CASSPPAGNLETQYF; DNA: TGTGCCAGCAGCCCCCCCGCAGGGAATCTGGAGACCCAGTACTTC; V: TRBV5-6; J: TRBJ2-5; D: NA; size: once
CDR3: CAWLGQGEQYF; DNA: TGTGCCTGGTTGGGTCAAGGCGAGCAGTACTTC; V: TRBV30; J: TRBJ2-7; D: NA; size: NA
CDR3: CASKKTGNTEAFF; DNA: TGTGCCAGCAAGAAAACAGGGAACACTGAAGCTTTCTTT; V: TRBV6-6; J: TRBJ1-1; D: NA; size: NA
CDR3: CASSQGGFYGYTF; DNA: TGTGCCAGCAGCCAAGGGGGCTTTTATGGCTACACCTTC; V: TRBV7-8; J: TRBJ1-2; D: TRBD1; size: NA
CDR3: CASSPRGQGDSPLHF; DNA: TGTGCCAGCAGCCCTCGGGGACAGGGCGACTCACCCCTCCACTTT; V: TRBV9; J: TRBJ1-6; D: TRBD1; size: NA
CDR3: CASSLVVGLGNTIYF; DNA: TGTGCCAGCAGCTTAGTAGTAGGGCTGGGAAACACCATATATTTT; V: TRBV7-9; J: TRBJ1-3; D: NA; size: NA
CDR3: CASSGMDTQYF; DNA: TGTGCCAGCTCGGGGATGGATACGCAGTATTTT; V: TRBV6-1; J: TRBJ2-3; D: NA; size: NA
CDR3: CASSLLTGYSYEQYF; DNA: TGTGCCAGCAGCCTGTTGACAGGTTACTCCTACGAGCAGTACTTC; V: TRBV5-5; J: TRBJ2-7; D: NA; size: NA
CDR3: CASGYDPYEQYF; DNA: TGTGCCAGCGGCTACGACCCCTACGAGCAGTACTTC; V: TRBV6-6; J: TRBJ2-7; D: NA; size: NA
CDR3: CAWGTELNEKLFF; DNA: TGTGCCTGGGGGACAGAACTTAATGAAAAACTGTTTTTT; V: TRBV30; J: TRBJ1-4; D: TRBD1; size: NA
CDR3: CATTPDKYDINQPQHF; DNA: TGTGCCACCACCCCGGACAAATACGACATCAATCAGCCCCAGCATTTT; V: TRBV15; J: TRBJ1-5; D: NA; size: NA
CDR3: CASSLNTEAFF; DNA: TGTGCCAGCAGCCTGAACACTGAAGCTTTCTTT; V: TRBV11-2; J: TRBJ1-1; D: NA; size: NA
CDR3: CAISESWGGSYEQYF; DNA: TGTGCCATCAGTGAGTCGTGGGGGGGCTCCTACGAGCAGTACTTC; V: TRBV10-3; J: TRBJ2-7; D: TRBD2; size: NA
CDR3: CASSPGLAASYEQYF; DNA: TGTGCCAGCAGCCCCGGACTAGCGGCCTCCTACGAGCAGTACTTC; V: TRBV9; J: TRBJ2-7; D: TRBD2; size: NA
CDR3: CASSVADSQSLGAFF; DNA: TGTGCCAGCAGCGTAGCCGACTCTCAGTCCCTGGGGGCTTTCTTT; V: TRBV9; J: TRBJ1-1; D: NA; size: once
CDR3: CASSQGENTEAFF; DNA: TGTGCCAGCAGCCAAGGCGAGAACACTGAAGCTTTCTTT; V: TRBV4-2; J: TRBJ1-1; D: NA; size: NA
CDR3: CASSPPRDRAYEQYF; DNA: TGTGCCAGCAGCCCCCCCCGGGACCGAGCCTACGAGCAGTACTTC; V: TRBV13; J: TRBJ2-7; D: NA; size: NA
CDR3: CASSLWGQETQYF; DNA: TGTGCCAGCAGCTTATGGGGCCAAGAGACCCAGTACTTC; V: TRBV7-9; J: TRBJ2-5; D: NA; size: few
CDR3: CASSQRGARLTSSYEQYF; DNA: TGTGCCAGCAGTCAAAGGGGGGCCCGACTTACAAGCTCCTACGAGCAGTACTTC; V: TRBV25-1; J: TRBJ2-7; D: NA; size: NA
CDR3: CASSLRTSGPTDTQYF; DNA: TGTGCCAGCAGCTTACGGACTAGCGGCCCCACAGATACGCAGTATTTT; V: TRBV13; J: TRBJ2-3; D: TRBD2; size: NA
CDR3: CASTLGVGDYEQYF; DNA: TGTGCCAGCACCCTTGGTGTGGGCGACTACGAGCAGTACTTC; V: TRBV6-5; J: TRBJ2-7; D: NA; size: NA
CDR3: CASSQGENEQFF; DNA: TGTGCCAGCAGCCAAGGGGAAAATGAGCAGTTCTTC; V: TRBV11-1; J: TRBJ2-1; D: NA; size: NA
CDR3: CASWKGGYEQYF; DNA: TGTGCCAGCTGGAAAGGTGGCTACGAGCAGTACTTC; V: TRBV21-1; J: TRBJ2-7; D: NA; size: NA
CDR3: CASSLGRGGGDTDTQYF; DNA: TGTGCCAGCAGCTTAGGACGAGGGGGCGGGGACACAGATACGCAGTATTTT; V: TRBV11-2; J: TRBJ2-3; D: NA; size: NA
CDR3: CASSLLARDLSYEQYF; DNA: TGTGCCAGCAGTTTATTAGCCAGGGATCTATCCTACGAGCAGTACTTC; V: TRBV27; J: TRBJ2-7; D: NA; size: NA
CDR3: CASSQEWGYNSPLHF; DNA: TGTGCCAGCAGCCAAGAATGGGGCTATAATTCACCCCTCCACTTT; V: TRBV4-2; J: TRBJ1-6; D: NA; size: NA
CDR3: CASSPGVSYNEQFF; DNA: TGTGCCAGCAGCCCCGGGGTTTCCTACAATGAGCAGTTCTTC; V: TRBV9; J: TRBJ2-1; D: NA; size: NA
CDR3: CASSHRGAGNTIYF; DNA: TGTGCCAGCAGCCATAGGGGCGCCGGAAACACCATATATTTT; V: TRBV28; J: TRBJ1-3; D: NA; size: NA
CDR3: CASSQGLAGDPESRLSYNEQFF; DNA: TGCGCCAGCAGCCAAGGACTAGCGGGAGACCCAGAGAGCCGCCTTTCATACAATGAGCAGTTCTTC; V: TRBV4-1; J: TRBJ2-1; D: TRBD2; size: once
CDR3: CASIKEEGYLQNEQFF; DNA: TGTGCCAGCATTAAGGAGGAGGGGTACCTACAGAATGAGCAGTTCTTC; V: TRBV2; J: TRBJ2-1; D: NA; size: once
CDR3: CASSLWGDTQYF; DNA: TGTGCCAGCAGCTTATGGGGAGATACGCAGTATTTT; V: TRBV11-2; J: TRBJ2-3; D: NA; size: NA
CDR3: CASSVGTTFRTGELFF; DNA: TGTGCCAGCAGCGTAGGTACGACCTTTCGCACCGGGGAGCTGTTTTTT; V: TRBV9; J: TRBJ2-2; D: NA; size: NA
CDR3: CASSPTGGNNNEQFF; DNA: TGTGCCAGCAGCCCCACTGGCGGGAACAACAATGAGCAGTTCTTC; V: TRBV7-9; J: TRBJ2-1; D: NA; size: NA
CDR3: CASSLIGTGAYEQYF; DNA: TGTGCCAGCAGTCTGATCGGGACAGGGGCCTACGAGCAGTACTTC; V: TRBV27; J: TRBJ2-7; D: TRBD1; size: NA
CDR3: CASSLGRGIWPNEKLFF; DNA: TGTGCCAGCAGTTTGGGGCGGGGTATTTGGCCTAATGAAAAACTGTTTTTT; V: TRBV28; J: TRBJ1-4; D: NA; size: NA